A selection of T cell receptor beta chains follows, all from one sample in a study of human T cells and chemical hapten exposure. TCRdb re-derived calls from the RACE reads in MiXCR, one entry per CDR3 protein. This sample has 150,000 to 200,000 distinct CDR3 sequences, with more than 12% found just once. The specimen comprised whole blood, sampled in connection with sensitization to the hapten diphenylcyclopropenone (DPC). The receptor source for this set is a woman younger than 45 with alopecia areata. Some clones in this sample may be carry-over from other donors' samples. Both conserved end residues are part of each CDR3. D genes are given only for firm matches. Clone size appears in some rows only: once, few, many, or a class for an expanded clone.

V	D	J	size	length	CDR3	DNA
TRBV6-6	NA	TRBJ1-5	many	15	CASRSSGGLNQPQHF	TGTGCCAGCAGGTCCTCGGGGGGTCTCAATCAGCCCCAGCATTTT
TRBV18	NA	TRBJ1-1	NA	13	CASSPPSRTEAFF	TGTGCCAGCTCACCACCGTCTCGGACTGAAGCTTTCTTT
TRBV2	TRBD1	TRBJ2-2	NA	18	CASNPRLAGGSRSGELFF	TGTGCCAGCAATCCCAGACTTGCAGGGGGTAGTCGTTCCGGGGAGCTGTTTTTT
TRBV18	TRBD1	TRBJ1-4	few	18	CASSPGYPGGTTNEKLFF	TGTGCCAGCTCACCCGGATACCCAGGGGGCACAACTAATGAAAAACTGTTTTTT
TRBV12-3/TRBV12-4	NA	TRBJ2-2	many	11	CASRATGELFF	TGTGCCAGCCGGGCCACCGGGGAGCTGTTTTTT
TRBV7-9	NA	TRBJ2-7	NA	14	CASSLGGAHYEQYF	TGTGCCAGCAGCTTAGGGGGGGCCCACTACGAGCAGTACTTC
TRBV20-1	TRBD1	TRBJ1-5	NA	15	CSARRQGAGNQPQHF	TGCAGTGCTCGTCGACAGGGTGCGGGCAATCAGCCCCAGCATTTT
TRBV9	NA	TRBJ2-7	few	14	CASSVGTGRGEQYF	TGTGCCAGCAGCGTAGGAACAGGGCGAGGAGAGCAGTACTTC
TRBV4-3	NA	TRBJ2-3	few	16	CASSQAGQRFTDTQYF	TGCGCCAGCAGCCAAGCCGGGCAAAGGTTCACAGATACGCAGTATTTT
TRBV24-1	TRBD2	TRBJ2-7	many	15	CATSDATSGNEEQYF	TGTGCCACCAGTGATGCGACTAGCGGGAATGAGGAGCAGTACTTC
TRBV4-3	NA	TRBJ2-7	many	13	CASSQLDRGEQYF	TGCGCCAGCAGCCAGTTAGACAGAGGCGAGCAGTACTTC
TRBV11-2	NA	TRBJ2-2	many	15	CASSLGPQNTGELFF	TGTGCCAGCAGCTTAGGACCGCAGAACACCGGGGAGCTGTTTTTT
TRBV2	TRBD1	TRBJ2-7	NA	12	CASTGGTYEQYF	TGTGCCAGCACAGGGGGAACCTACGAGCAGTACTTC
TRBV27	NA	TRBJ1-2	NA	13	CASRDSLNYGYTF	TGTGCCAGCAGGGACAGTCTTAACTATGGCTACACCTTC
TRBV12-3/TRBV12-4	TRBD2	TRBJ2-7	few	16	CASSQGTSRREGEQYF	TGTGCCAGCAGCCAGGGGACTAGTCGGCGGGAAGGCGAGCAGTACTTC
TRBV5-1	NA	TRBJ2-7	NA	12	CASSLLPGEQYF	TGCGCCAGCAGCTTGCTCCCAGGCGAGCAGTACTTC
TRBV7-9	NA	TRBJ2-5	few	14	CASSLSGAVETQYF	TGTGCCAGCAGCTTATCGGGGGCGGTGGAGACCCAGTACTTC
TRBV6-6	TRBD1	TRBJ1-1	NA	14	CASSRQGTFTEAFF	TGTGCCAGCAGCCGACAGGGAACATTTACTGAAGCTTTCTTT
TRBV28	TRBD2	TRBJ2-7	NA	15	CASSSALAGKDEQYF	TGTGCCAGCAGTTCCGCCCTAGCGGGAAAGGATGAGCAGTACTTC
TRBV5-1	TRBD1	TRBJ1-4	many	16	CASSLGDRGSNEKLFF	TGCGCCAGCAGCTTGGGGGACAGGGGAAGTAATGAAAAACTGTTTTTT
TRBV12-3/TRBV12-4	NA	TRBJ2-3	NA	15	CASRTLAESTDTQYF	TGTGCCAGCAGGACCTTAGCGGAAAGCACAGATACGCAGTATTTT
TRBV4-3	TRBD1	TRBJ1-6	NA	15	CASSERQGSNSPLHF	TGCGCCAGCAGCGAGAGACAGGGGTCTAATTCACCCCTCCACTTT
TRBV11-1	NA	TRBJ2-1	few	14	CASSQGLDPNEQFF	TGTGCCAGCAGCCAAGGACTGGACCCAAATGAGCAGTTCTTC
TRBV12-3/TRBV12-4	NA	TRBJ1-1	NA	15	CASSLGQRMNTEAFF	TGTGCCAGCAGTTTGGGCCAGCGCATGAACACTGAAGCTTTCTTT